These T cell receptor beta chains were read from a single sample in a study of cytomegalovirus exposure and HLA in healthy donors. The protocol was immunoSEQ multiplex PCR, while the TCRdb copy is restricted to in-frame clones and leaves out a portion. The sample includes about 54,000 clones, approximately 89% of them seen just once. The sample consisted of PBMCs. The receptor set was obtained from a young woman in good health and CMV-seropositive. The CDR3 runs from the conserved cysteine through the conserved F or W. Each record gives: D gene, V gene, clone size, J gene, CDR3 DNA, CDR3 protein. A D gene is named only where the DNA matches it firmly. Only some rows state a clone size, as once, few, many or a class for expanded clones.

>TRBD1|TRBV15|few|TRBJ1-4
TGTGCCACCAGCAGATTTGAGGCAGGGGGTAATGAAAAACTGTTTTTT
CATSRFEAGGNEKLFF
>TRBD1|TRBV5-4|.|TRBJ2-7
TGTGCCAGCAGCCGCACCGGGACAGGGCCCTCCGAGCAGTACTTC
CASSRTGTGPSEQYF
>TRBD2|TRBV5-6|.|TRBJ2-2
TGTGCCAGCAGCTCGCCGGGACTAGCGGGGAGAGGTACCGGGGAGCTGTTTTTT
CASSSPGLAGRGTGELFF
>.|TRBV7-2|.|TRBJ2-1
TGTGCCAGCAGCTTAGAGCTTAAATATGAGCAGTTCTTC
CASSLELKYEQFF
>.|TRBV7-2|.|TRBJ2-1
TGTGCCAGCAGCTTATCCGTCAGGGAGGAGTTCTTC
CASSLSVREEFF
>.|TRBV9|.|TRBJ1-5
TGTGCCAGCAGCGTAAATAGTAGCAATCAGCCCCAGCATTTT
CASSVNSSNQPQHF
>TRBD2|TRBV4-1|.|TRBJ2-5
TGCGCCAGCAGCCATTTTGCGGGGGGAGGAGAGACCCAGTACTTC
CASSHFAGGGETQYF
>.|TRBV30|few|TRBJ2-7
TGTGCCTGGAGTGTACACCCCATGGCAGAACCCAACGAGCAGTACTTC
CAWSVHPMAEPNEQYF
>.|TRBV5-1|few|TRBJ1-2
TGCGCCAGCAGCACCGGACAGTTCCCTGGCACCTTC
CASSTGQFPGTF
>TRBD1|TRBV30|.|TRBJ2-3
TGTGCCTGGAGTGCGGACAGGGGTCCAGATACGCAGTATTTT
CAWSADRGPDTQYF
>TRBD1|TRBV15|.|TRBJ1-5
TGTGCCACCAGCACCGGACAGGGGGCTCAGCCCCAGCATTTT
CATSTGQGAQPQHF
>.|TRBV15|.|TRBJ1-2
TGTGCCACTAGGGACACGAAGAAGGTAAACTATGGCTACACCTTC
CATRDTKKVNYGYTF
>.|TRBV28|.|TRBJ1-1
TGTGCCAGCACCCAACAACCTTCGGGGACTGAAGCTTTCTTT
CASTQQPSGTEAFF
>.|TRBV5-6|.|TRBJ1-2
TGTGCCACCACGTCCCGACGGCTGGGCTTCGGCTATGGCTACACCTTC
CATTSRRLGFGYGYTF
>TRBD2|TRBV23-1|once|TRBJ2-3
TGCGCCAGCATCCCGACTAGCAAGAGGGATACGCAGTATTTT
CASIPTSKRDTQYF
>.|TRBV6-6|.|TRBJ1-4
TGTGCCAGCAGCCTCGCCGGAGGGGCCGGAAAACTGTTTTTT
CASSLAGGAGKLFF
>TRBD1|TRBV30|.|TRBJ1-1
TGTGCCTGGATGACAGGGGCTTGGGCTTTCTTT
CAWMTGAWAFF
>.|TRBV11-2|.|TRBJ1-2
TGTGCCAGCAGCTTAGTAGGCGGAAGGCTAGGAGGCTACACCTTC
CASSLVGGRLGGYTF
>TRBD1|TRBV4-1|.|TRBJ2-6
TGCGCCAGCAGCCCGCAGGGGGCAGGCTCTGGGGCCAACGTCCTGACTTTC
CASSPQGAGSGANVLTF
>TRBD2|TRBV15|.|TRBJ2-2
TGTGCCACCAGCACCACTGGGAGGGGCGGGGAGCTGTTTTTT
CATSTTGRGGELFF
>.|TRBV29-1|.|TRBJ1-1
TGCAGCGTTGATCGCCTTAGCACTGAAGCTTTCTTT
CSVDRLSTEAFF
>.|TRBV5-1|.|TRBJ2-1
TGCGCCAGCAGCTTGATGGGCCAGGTTAAGTCTGAGCAGTTCTTC
CASSLMGQVKSEQFF
>.|TRBV4-3|.|TRBJ1-1
TGCGCCAGCAGCCAACTTCGAGGGGGCACTGAAGCTTTCTTT
CASSQLRGGTEAFF
>.|TRBV27|once|TRBJ2-5
TGTGCCAGCAGTTTAGGAGGTGGGGAGACCCAGTACTTC
CASSLGGGETQYF
>.|TRBV23-1|.|TRBJ1-1
TGCGCCAGCATTACCCGGGGAAGGAACACTGAAGCTTTCTTT
CASITRGRNTEAFF
>TRBD1|TRBV19|.|TRBJ1-5
TGTGCCAGTACCGAATTTCGGACAGGGGGAAATCAGCCCCAGCATTTT
CASTEFRTGGNQPQHF
>.|TRBV7-2|.|TRBJ2-3
TGTGCCAGCAGCTTAGCTAGGAGGACTTCCACAGATACGCAGTATTTT
CASSLARRTSTDTQYF
>TRBD1|TRBV28|.|TRBJ2-5
TGTGCCAGCAGTTTATTTTCGGTTTACAGGGGGTGGGAGACCCAGTACTTC
CASSLFSVYRGWETQYF
>TRBD1|TRBV2|.|TRBJ2-2
TGTGCCAGCAGTGGGACAGGGGGGGACACCGGGGAGCTGTTTTTT
CASSGTGGDTGELFF
>TRBD1|TRBV19|.|TRBJ1-5
TGTGCCAGTAGTACAGGGGGGTGGCGATTACTAAACCATAGCAATCAGCCCCAGCATTTT
CASSTGGWRLLNHSNQPQHF
>.|TRBV6-5|.|TRBJ2-2
TGTGCCACCGCCAGAGGGTACACCGGGGAGCTGTTTTTT
CATARGYTGELFF
>TRBD1|TRBV15|.|TRBJ1-4
TGTGCCACCAGCAGAGAGGGACAGGGCGGAGAAAAACTGTTTTTT
CATSREGQGGEKLFF
>TRBD1|TRBV5-4|few|TRBJ1-2
TGTGCCAGCAGCTCCGGCGACAGGGGGCACGTTGATGGCTACACCTTC
CASSSGDRGHVDGYTF
>.|TRBV27|.|TRBJ2-3
TGTGCCAGCAGTTCGTGGGGGGAAGATACGCAGTATTTT
CASSSWGEDTQYF
>TRBD1|TRBV28|.|TRBJ2-7
TGTGCCAGCAGCCGGGGACAGGGGGCTCCCTACGAGCAGTACTTC
CASSRGQGAPYEQYF
>.|TRBV28|.|TRBJ2-7
TGTGCCAGCAGTTCTGCACTTACCTACGAGCAGTACTTC
CASSSALTYEQYF
>TRBD1|TRBV4-3|.|TRBJ1-6
TGCGCCAGCAGCCAAGTTCAGGGGGCGAATTCACCCCTCCACTTT
CASSQVQGANSPLHF
>.|TRBV10-3|few|TRBJ2-7
TGTGCCATCAGTGCCAGGGGCTACGAGCAGTACTTC
CAISARGYEQYF
>.|TRBV5-5|once|TRBJ2-7
TGTGCCAGCAGCCAAGATTACAGGGTGGGAGAGCAGTACTTC
CASSQDYRVGEQYF
>TRBD2|TRBV9|once|TRBJ2-1
TGTGCCAGCAGCTATGGACTGGTTAGCGGGGTTTACAATGAGCAGTTCTTC
CASSYGLVSGVYNEQFF
>TRBD1|TRBV6-5|.|TRBJ1-2
TGTGCCAGCAGGCTAGGACAGGGAGATGGCTACACCTTC
CASRLGQGDGYTF
>TRBD1|TRBV6-5|.|TRBJ2-4
TGTGCCAGCAGAGGACCGGGACAGGGTATCATTCAGTACTTC
CASRGPGQGIIQYF